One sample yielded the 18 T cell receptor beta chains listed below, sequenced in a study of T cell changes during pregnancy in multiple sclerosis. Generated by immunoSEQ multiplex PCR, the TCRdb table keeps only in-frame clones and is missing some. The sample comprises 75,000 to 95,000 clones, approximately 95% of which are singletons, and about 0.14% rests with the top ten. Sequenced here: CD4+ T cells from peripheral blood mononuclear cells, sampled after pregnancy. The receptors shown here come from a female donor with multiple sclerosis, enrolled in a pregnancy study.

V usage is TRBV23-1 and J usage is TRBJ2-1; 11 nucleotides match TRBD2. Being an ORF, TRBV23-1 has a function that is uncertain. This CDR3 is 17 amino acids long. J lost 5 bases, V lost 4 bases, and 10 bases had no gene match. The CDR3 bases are TGCGCCAGCAGTCCTCCCTTAGCGGGAGGGGTAAACAATGAGCAGTTCTTC. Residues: CASSPPLAGGVNNEQFF.

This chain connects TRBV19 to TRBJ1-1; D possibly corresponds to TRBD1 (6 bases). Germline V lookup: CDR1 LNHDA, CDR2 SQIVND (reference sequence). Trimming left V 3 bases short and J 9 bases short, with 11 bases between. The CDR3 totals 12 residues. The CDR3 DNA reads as TGTGCCAGTAGTATGGACAGTATTAAAGCTTTCTTT. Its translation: CASSMDSIKAFF.

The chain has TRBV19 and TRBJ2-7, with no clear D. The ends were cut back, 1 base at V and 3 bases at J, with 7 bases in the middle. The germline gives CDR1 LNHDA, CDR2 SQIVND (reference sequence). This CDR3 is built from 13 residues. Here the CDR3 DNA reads TGTGCCAGTAGTATAGTGGGCAGCTACGAGCAGTACTTC. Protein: CASSIVGSYEQYF.

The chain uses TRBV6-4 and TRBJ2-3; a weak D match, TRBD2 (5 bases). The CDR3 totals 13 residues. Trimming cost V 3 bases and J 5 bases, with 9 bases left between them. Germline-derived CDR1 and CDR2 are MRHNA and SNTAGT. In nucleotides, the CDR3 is TGTGCCAGCAGTGAAAGAGGAGGAGATACGCAGTATTTT. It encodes CASSERGGDTQYF.

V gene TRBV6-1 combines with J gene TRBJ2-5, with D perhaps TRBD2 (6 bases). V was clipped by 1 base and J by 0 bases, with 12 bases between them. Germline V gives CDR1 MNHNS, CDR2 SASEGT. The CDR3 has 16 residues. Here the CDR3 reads CASSEVRLVYQETQYF. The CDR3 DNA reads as TGTGCCAGCAGTGAAGTTCGACTAGTGTACCAAGAGACCCAGTACTTC.

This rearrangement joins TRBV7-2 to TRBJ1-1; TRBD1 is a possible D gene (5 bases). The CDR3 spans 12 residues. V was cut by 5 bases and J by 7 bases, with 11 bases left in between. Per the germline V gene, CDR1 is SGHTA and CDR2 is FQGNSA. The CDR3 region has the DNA TGTGCCAGCAGCCCCGCAGGGTATGAAGCTTTCTTT. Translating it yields CASSPAGYEAFF. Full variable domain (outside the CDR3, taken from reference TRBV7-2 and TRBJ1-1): GAGVSQSPSNKVTEKGKDVELRCDPISGHTALYWYRQSLGQGLEFLIYFQGNSAPDKSGLPSDRFSAERTGGSVSTLTIQRTQQEDSAVYLCASSPAGYEAFFGQGTRLTVV.

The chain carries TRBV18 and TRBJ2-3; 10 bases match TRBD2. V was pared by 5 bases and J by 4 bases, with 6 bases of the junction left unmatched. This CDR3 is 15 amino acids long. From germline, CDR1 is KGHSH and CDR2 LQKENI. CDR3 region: CASSFGLAESDTQYF. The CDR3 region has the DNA TGTGCCAGCTCATTCGGACTAGCGGAGTCAGATACGCAGTATTTT. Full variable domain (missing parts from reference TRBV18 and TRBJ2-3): NAGVMQNPRHLVRRRGQEARLRCSPMKGHSHVYWYRQLPEEGLKFMVYLQKENIIDESGMPKERFSAEFPKEGPSILRIQQVVRGDSAAYFCASSFGLAESDTQYFGPGTRLTVL.

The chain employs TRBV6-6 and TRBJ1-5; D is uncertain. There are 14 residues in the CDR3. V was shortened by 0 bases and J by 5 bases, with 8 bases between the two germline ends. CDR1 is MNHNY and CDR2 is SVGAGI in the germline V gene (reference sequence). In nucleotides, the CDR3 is TGTGCCAGCAGTTACTCTGCCGGTTATCAGCCCCAGCATTTT. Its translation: CASSYSAGYQPQHF.

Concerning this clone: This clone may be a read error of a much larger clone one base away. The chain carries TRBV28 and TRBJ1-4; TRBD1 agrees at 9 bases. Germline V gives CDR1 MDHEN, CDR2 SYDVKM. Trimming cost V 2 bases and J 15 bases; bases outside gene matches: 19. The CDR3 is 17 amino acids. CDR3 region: CASSLASSGTGLRLLFF. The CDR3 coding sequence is TGTGCCAGCAGTTTAGCTTCAAGCGGGACAGGGTTACGGCTGTTGTTTTTT.

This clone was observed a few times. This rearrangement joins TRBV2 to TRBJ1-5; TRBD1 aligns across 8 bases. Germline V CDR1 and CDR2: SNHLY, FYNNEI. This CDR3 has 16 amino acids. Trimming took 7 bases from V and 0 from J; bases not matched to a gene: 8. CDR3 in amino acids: CASKDRTGNSNQPQHF. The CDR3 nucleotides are TGTGCCAGCAAGGACAGGACAGGGAATAGCAATCAGCCCCAGCATTTT.

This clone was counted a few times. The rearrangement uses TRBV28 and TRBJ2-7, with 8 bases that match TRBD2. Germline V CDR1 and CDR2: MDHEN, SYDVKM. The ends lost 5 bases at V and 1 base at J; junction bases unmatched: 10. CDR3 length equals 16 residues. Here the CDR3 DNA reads TGTGCCAGCAGTCTCCCAAAGCGGGAGTGGTCCTACGAGCAGTACTTC. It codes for CASSLPKREWSYEQYF.

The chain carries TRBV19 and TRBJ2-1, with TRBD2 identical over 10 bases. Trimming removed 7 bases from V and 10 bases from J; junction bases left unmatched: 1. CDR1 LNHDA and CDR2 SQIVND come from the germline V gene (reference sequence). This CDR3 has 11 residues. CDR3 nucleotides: TGTGCCAGTATTAGCGGGAGGGAGCAGTTCTTC. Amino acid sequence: CASISGREQFF.

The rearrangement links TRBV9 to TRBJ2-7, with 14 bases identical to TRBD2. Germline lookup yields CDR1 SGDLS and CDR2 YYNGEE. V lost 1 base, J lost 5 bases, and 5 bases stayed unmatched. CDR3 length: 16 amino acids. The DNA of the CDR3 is TGTGCCAGCAGCGTACAGGGACTAGCGGGAGACCACGAGCAGTACTTC. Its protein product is CASSVQGLAGDHEQYF.

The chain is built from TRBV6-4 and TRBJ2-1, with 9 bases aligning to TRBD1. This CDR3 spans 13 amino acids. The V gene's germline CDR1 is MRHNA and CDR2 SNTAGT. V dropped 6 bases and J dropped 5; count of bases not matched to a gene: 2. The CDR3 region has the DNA TGTGCCAGCAGACAGGGGGCGGACAATGAGCAGTTCTTC. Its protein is CASRQGADNEQFF.

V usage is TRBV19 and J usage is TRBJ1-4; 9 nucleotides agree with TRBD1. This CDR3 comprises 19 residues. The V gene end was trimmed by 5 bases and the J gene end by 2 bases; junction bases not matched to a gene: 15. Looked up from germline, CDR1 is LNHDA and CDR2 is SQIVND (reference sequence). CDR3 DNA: TGTGCCAGTAGTGGGGGACAGGGTTGGCCTAAGTCGACTAATGAAAAACTGTTTTTT. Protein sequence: CASSGGQGWPKSTNEKLFF.

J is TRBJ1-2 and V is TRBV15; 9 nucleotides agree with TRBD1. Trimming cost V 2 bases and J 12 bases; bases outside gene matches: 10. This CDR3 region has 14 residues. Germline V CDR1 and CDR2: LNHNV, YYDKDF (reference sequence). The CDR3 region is CATSRRTGGGIDTF. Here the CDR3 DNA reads TGTGCCACCAGCAGACGCACAGGGGGCGGGATCGACACCTTC.

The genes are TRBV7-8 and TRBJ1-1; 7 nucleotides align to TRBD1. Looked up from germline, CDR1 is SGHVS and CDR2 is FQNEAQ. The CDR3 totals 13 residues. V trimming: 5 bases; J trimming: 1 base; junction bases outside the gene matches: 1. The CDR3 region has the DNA TGTGCCAGCAGCCGACAGGGGAACACTGAAGCTTTCTTT. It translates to CASSRQGNTEAFF.

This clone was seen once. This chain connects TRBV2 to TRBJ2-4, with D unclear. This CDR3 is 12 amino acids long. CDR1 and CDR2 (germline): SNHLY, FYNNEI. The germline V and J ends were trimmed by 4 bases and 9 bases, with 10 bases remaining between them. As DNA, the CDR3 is TGTGCCAGCAGTGGACACGTTGGCATTCAGTACTTC. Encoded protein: CASSGHVGIQYF.